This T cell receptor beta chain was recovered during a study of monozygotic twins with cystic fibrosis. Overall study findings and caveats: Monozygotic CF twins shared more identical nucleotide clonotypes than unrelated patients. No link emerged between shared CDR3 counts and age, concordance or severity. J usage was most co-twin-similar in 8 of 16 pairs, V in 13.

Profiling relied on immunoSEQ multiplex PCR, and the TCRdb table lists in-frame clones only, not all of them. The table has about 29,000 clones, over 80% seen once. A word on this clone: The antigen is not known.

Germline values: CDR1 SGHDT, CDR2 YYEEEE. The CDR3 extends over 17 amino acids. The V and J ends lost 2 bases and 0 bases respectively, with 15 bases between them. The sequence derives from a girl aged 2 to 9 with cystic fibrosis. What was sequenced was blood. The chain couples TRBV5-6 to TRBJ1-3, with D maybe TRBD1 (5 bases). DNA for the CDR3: TGTGCCAGCAGCTTTACCCCGGGGCTAAGCTCTGGAAACACCATATATTTT. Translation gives CASSFTPGLSSGNTIYF.